Following are 13 T cell receptor beta chains from one sample sequenced in a study of OX40 agonist ivuxolimab in advanced cancers. The assay was immunoSEQ multiplex PCR, and TCRdb's table has in-frame clones only and misses some. The table includes about 70,000 clones, just over 85% detected once. Source: CD4+ or CD8+ T cells sorted from blood, taken in a trial of the OX40 agonist ivuxolimab. The receptors were sampled from an adult with an advanced solid tumor such as melanoma, head and neck, liver or kidney cancer.

The gene calls are TRBV9 and TRBJ1-3; 8 bases line up with TRBD1. Germline V gene sequence: CDR1 SGDLS, CDR2 YYNGEE. Losses at the gene ends were 2 bases for V and 2 bases for J; bases not matched to a gene: 3. The CDR3 is made up of 15 amino acids. This CDR3 reads CASSVTGEAGNTIYF. The CDR3 nucleotides are TGTGCCAGCAGCGTGACAGGGGAGGCTGGAAACACCATATATTTT.

The count of this clone is one. The rearrangement joins TRBV7-9 to TRBJ1-1; tentatively, D is TRBD1 (6 bases). V was shortened by 5 bases and J by 3 bases, with 16 bases between the two germline ends. This CDR3 contains 15 residues. Germline V gene lookup returns CDR1 SEHNR and CDR2 FQNEAQ (reference sequence). The CDR3 here is CASSRRGGGDTEAFF. In nucleotides, the CDR3 is TGTGCCAGCAGCCGCAGGGGCGGCGGGGACACTGAAGCTTTCTTT.

The genes are TRBV5-6 and TRBJ1-2, with D perhaps TRBD1 (5 bases). CDR1 and CDR2 from the germline V gene are SGHDT and YYEEEE. Trimming cost V 1 base and J 7 bases, with 11 bases left between them. CDR3 size: 13 residues. CDR3 sequence: CASSLSGTGGYTF. CDR3 nucleotides: TGTGCCAGCAGCTTGTCTGGGACTGGTGGCTACACCTTC.

This chain connects TRBV4-3 to TRBJ1-6, with D perhaps TRBD1 (6 bases). This CDR3 spans 17 amino acids. CDR1 and CDR2 from the germline V gene are LGHNA and YSLEER. The germline V and J ends were trimmed by 5 bases and 6 bases, with 20 bases remaining between them. CDR3 bases: TGCGCCAGCAGCGAGGCGGTTCGGGGCAGGGGTAATTCACCCCTCCACTTT. This sequence encodes CASSEAVRGRGNSPLHF.

This clone came up a few times. The chain employs TRBV19 and TRBJ1-5; 7 bases are a match to TRBD1. The CDR3 has 17 amino acids. Germline values: CDR1 LNHDA, CDR2 SQIVND (reference sequence). V was pared by 3 bases and J by 2 bases, with 10 bases of the junction left unmatched. The CDR3 reads CASSIGEGARGNQPQHF. CDR3 coding DNA: TGTGCCAGTAGTATTGGTGAGGGGGCGAGGGGCAATCAGCCCCAGCATTTT.

This sequence joins TRBV6-5 and TRBJ2-1, with 9 bases fitting TRBD1. Trimming at V came to 4 bases and at J to 7 bases, leaving 5 bases not matched to a gene. This CDR3 has 14 residues. CDR1 MNHEY and CDR2 SVGAGI come from the germline V gene. CDR3 amino acids: CASSFLDRGNEQFF. CDR3 DNA sequence: TGTGCCAGCAGTTTCCTCGACAGGGGGAATGAGCAGTTCTTC.

V usage is TRBV6-6 and J usage is TRBJ1-1; 7 bases fit TRBD1. Germline loops: CDR1 MNHNY, CDR2 SVGAGI (reference sequence). The CDR3 has 16 amino acids. The J segment lost 5 bases and the V segment lost 0 bases, leaving 9 bases of the junction unmatched. The chain's CDR3 is CASSYSPGTEMTEAFF. CDR3 DNA sequence: TGTGCCAGCAGTTACTCTCCTGGGACAGAGATGACTGAAGCTTTCTTT.

This clone was seen more than once but under ten times. This chain connects TRBV6-1 to TRBJ1-3; D remains unclear. This CDR3 region has 11 residues. Germline CDR1 and CDR2: MNHNS and SASEGT. Trimming took off 5 bases at V and 8 bases at J, with 7 bases between the two ends. CDR3 sequence (DNA): TGTGCCAGCAGTTACGAGGACACCATATATTTT. It specifies CASSYEDTIYF.

Remarks on this clone: A read error may account for a junction end that differs from germline. The rearrangement links TRBV19 to TRBJ1-6; D possibly corresponds to TRBD1 (5 bases). In germline, CDR1 is LNHDA, CDR2 SQIVND (reference sequence). This CDR3 contains 10 residues. The CDR3 region has the DNA TGCGACAGTGGTGCTCCCCGACCCCACTTT. As protein: CDSGAPRPHF. The full variable domain, with the rest looked up from reference TRBV19 and TRBJ1-6, is DGGITQSPKYLFRKEGQNVTLSCEQNLNHDAMYWYRQDPGQGLRLIYYSQIVNDFQKGDIAEGYSVSREKKESFPLTVTSAQKNPTAFYLCDSGAPRPHFGNGTRLTVT.

The chain couples TRBV6-6 to TRBJ2-1; 10 bases fit TRBD2. This CDR3 contains 16 residues. Per germline, CDR1 MNHNY and CDR2 SVGAGI (reference sequence). Unmatched junction bases numbered 11, after V lost 6 bases and J lost 6 bases. The CDR3 loop reads CASRASQRGGGNEQFF. The CDR3 nucleotides read TGTGCCAGCAGAGCGAGCCAGCGGGGGGGTGGCAATGAGCAGTTCTTC.

The chain combines TRBV10-3 with TRBJ2-3, with D perhaps matching TRBD2 (6 bases). Germline CDR1 reads ENHRY; CDR2 reads SYGVKD. This CDR3 has 15 residues. V gave up 3 bases and J gave up 3 bases, with 13 bases separating them. The CDR3 sequence: CAISELPGETDTQYF. Here the CDR3 DNA reads TGTGCCATCAGTGAACTTCCGGGGGAGACAGATACGCAGTATTTT.

This chain links TRBV18 with TRBJ2-7, with no clear D. The length of the CDR3 is 13 residues. From germline, CDR1 is KGHSH and CDR2 LQKENI. Deletions cut 2 bases from V and 7 bases from J, with 12 bases between. CDR3 sequence reads: CASSPVWSTEQYF. The CDR3 DNA reads as TGTGCCAGCTCACCAGTATGGTCTACGGAGCAGTACTTC.

The chain joins TRBV7-9 to TRBJ1-1, with D uncertain. The ends were cut back, 1 base at V and 3 bases at J, with 18 bases in the middle. The CDR3 has 17 residues. In germline, CDR1 is SEHNR, CDR2 FQNEAQ (reference sequence). Here the CDR3 reads CASSLVSLEGSDTEAFF. In DNA form, the CDR3 reads TGTGCCAGCAGCTTAGTAAGTCTCGAAGGCAGCGACACTGAAGCTTTCTTT.